The 7 T cell receptor beta chains below come from one sample, sequenced in a study of blood T cell repertoires in COVID-19. Measured with immunoSEQ multiplex PCR; TCRdb has only the in-frame clones, and not every one. Altogether about 210,000 clones are present, over 70% being singletons, with the ten largest covering roughly 8%. What was sequenced was peripheral blood. These receptors all stem from a woman aged 45-60 years with acute or convalescent COVID-19.

This chain joins TRBV6-2 or TRBV6-3 and TRBJ2-7; D call uncertain. CDR1 is MNHEY, CDR2 SVGEGT, per germline. The CDR3 runs 12 residues. The V and J ends lost 5 bases and 2 bases respectively, with 7 bases between them. CDR3 coding DNA: TGTGCCAGCAGTCCAGTGGCCTACGAGCAGTACTTC. Amino acid sequence: CASSPVAYEQYF.

CDR3 loop: CASSPSGRGDTEAFF. DNA for the CDR3: TGTGCCAGCAGCCCCTCTGGCAGGGGCGACACTGAAGCTTTCTTT. The rearrangement joins TRBV7-3 to TRBJ1-1, with a possible D match to TRBD1 (6 bases). Germline CDR1 reads SGHTA; CDR2 reads FQGTGA. V was clipped by 5 bases and J by 3 bases, with 16 bases between them. There are 15 residues in the CDR3.

The gene calls are TRBV13 and TRBJ2-1, with 12 bases aligning to TRBD2. Germline V gene lookup returns CDR1 PRHDT and CDR2 FYEKMQ (reference sequence). Losses at the gene ends were 5 bases for V and 7 bases for J; bases not matched to a gene: 12. This CDR3 region has 17 residues. The CDR3 reads CASSKTSGSMLGNEQFF. Written as DNA, the CDR3 is TGTGCCAGCAGCAAGACTAGCGGGAGTATGTTAGGGAATGAGCAGTTCTTC.

The rearrangement uses TRBV7-6 and TRBJ2-2; TRBD2 aligns across 10 bases. The J segment lost 2 bases and the V segment lost 1 base, leaving 7 bases of the junction unmatched. CDR1 SGHVS and CDR2 FNYEAQ come from the germline V gene. CDR3 length: 18 amino acids. CDR3 sequence: CASSLGTSGLFNTGELFF. CDR3 DNA: TGTGCCAGCAGCTTAGGGACTAGCGGATTGTTTAACACCGGGGAGCTGTTTTTT.

The rearrangement links TRBV9 to TRBJ2-2; TRBD2 agrees at 9 bases. Germline V gene lookup returns CDR1 SGDLS and CDR2 YYNGEE. This CDR3 spans 16 amino acids. V was clipped by 3 bases and J by 6 bases; unmatched bases: 9. This CDR3 reads CASSGPGLASSGELFF. The DNA of the CDR3 is TGTGCCAGCAGCGGACCGGGACTAGCCTCCTCCGGGGAGCTGTTTTTT.

Worth noting for this clone: The same CDR3 is also encoded by other DNA sequences in this sample. The CDR3 DNA is TGTGCCAGCAGTTTAACAGGGGCAGATACGCAGTATTTT. This gives the protein CASSLTGADTQYF. V usage is TRBV12-3 or TRBV12-4 and J usage is TRBJ2-3; 7 bases agree with TRBD1. The CDR3 has 13 residues. V shed 2 bases and J 4 bases; nucleotides not matched to a gene: 0.

The chain uses TRBV5-1 and TRBJ2-5; tentative D call: TRBD1 (5 bases). CDR1 and CDR2 (germline): SGHRS, YFSETQ. Trimming stripped 2 bases from V and 1 base from J, with 9 bases between. CDR3 length equals 14 residues. The CDR3: CASSLTGAQETQYF. CDR3 DNA sequence: TGCGCCAGCAGCTTAACAGGTGCCCAAGAGACCCAGTACTTC. Drawing the rest from reference TRBV5-1 and TRBJ2-5, the complete variable domain is KAGVTQTPRYLIKTRGQQVTLSCSPISGHRSVSWYQQTPGQGLQFLFEYFSETQRNKGNFPGRFSGRQFSNSRSEMNVSTLELGDSALYLCASSLTGAQETQYFGPGTRLLVL.